This record looks at one T cell receptor (beta chain) sequence and its context. The antigen is unknown. This entry belongs to a study of Ad26.COV2.S vaccination and SARS-CoV-2 variants. Study context: Ad26.COV2.S, an intramuscular injection, was given once or twice 56 days apart.

Treatment meaning: roughly 18 received Ad26.COV2.S at low or high dose, single or two shots; about 5 received placebo; per-sample allocation not given. Sampling took place 63 days after the first vaccine or placebo injection. Sequencing used immunoSEQ multiplex PCR; TCRdb keeps in-frame clones, though not all of them. Of about 350,000 clones in the sample, around 89% were seen once. Study-wide points: Among vaccine recipients, spike-specific TCR breadth exceeded that of placebo recipients.

CDR3 length equals 13 residues. Trimming left V 4 bases short and J 12 bases short, with 16 bases between. The source is a person between 18 and 65 years old who received the Ad26.COV2.S COVID-19 vaccine or a placebo. Material: peripheral blood, obtained in a trial of Ad26.COV2.S vaccine versus placebo. The V and J genes are TRBV12-3 or TRBV12-4 and TRBJ2-1; D not certain. CDR3 sequence: CASSYYLEATQFF. The DNA for the CDR3 is TGTGCCAGCAGTTACTACCTGGAAGCGACGCAGTTCTTC.